The clone carrying this T cell receptor beta chain came up many times. Its antigen is not known. Amplified TCR beta CDR3 regions came from RNA transcripts. The HTBI primer set served for first-round RT-PCR of the TCR CDR3. From the multiplex PCR reads, TCRdb called clonotypes with MiXCR, one entry per CDR3 protein. The data show more than 350,000 distinct CDR3 sequences, with roughly 15% seen just once and around a fifth held by the top ten. This record comes from a study of T cells in Graves' hyperthyroidism and ophthalmopathy. Study-wide findings and caveats: The blood repertoire included most of the expanded thyroid clonotypes above 0.001.

The study included ophthalmopathy patients with Clinical Activity Score at least 3, NOSPECS grade at least 4 and duration under 3 months. Diagnosing involved the use of clinical symptoms, serum thyroxine and TRAb, thyroid ultrasound and orbital computed tomography. The authors obtained PBMCs from roughly 10 ml of fresh peripheral blood. The sequenced material came from blood. The receptor's source is a woman under 40 with Graves' ophthalmopathy.

The CDR3 bases are TGTGCCAGCAGCTTCGGTTTGGAGCCCGGGGAGCTGTTTTTT. Protein product: CASSFGLEPGELFF. The rearrangement uses TRBV5-8 and TRBJ2-2; unclear D gene. CDR3 length: 14 residues. CDR1 and CDR2 (germline): SGHTS, YDEGEE. The V gene lost 2 bases and the J gene lost 6 bases, with 11 bases spanning the gap.